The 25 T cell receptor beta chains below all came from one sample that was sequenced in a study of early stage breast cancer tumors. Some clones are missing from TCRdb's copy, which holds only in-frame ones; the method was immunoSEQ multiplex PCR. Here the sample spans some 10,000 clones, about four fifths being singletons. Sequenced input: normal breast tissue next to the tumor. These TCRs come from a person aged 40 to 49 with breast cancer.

The CDR3 loop is CASSLSDSYNEQFF. The CDR3 nucleotides read TGTGCCAGCAGTTTATCCGACTCCTACAATGAGCAGTTCTTC. This chain joins TRBV6-6 and TRBJ2-1; D is undetermined. Germline V gene lookup returns CDR1 MNHNY and CDR2 SVGAGI (reference sequence). This CDR3 comprises 14 residues. V lost 4 bases to trimming and J lost 0 bases, with 7 bases between them.

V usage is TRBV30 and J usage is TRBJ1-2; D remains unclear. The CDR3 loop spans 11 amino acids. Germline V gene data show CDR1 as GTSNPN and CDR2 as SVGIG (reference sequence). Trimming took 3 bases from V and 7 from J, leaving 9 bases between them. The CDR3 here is CAWSGVGGYTF. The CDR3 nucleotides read TGTGCCTGGAGCGGGGTTGGTGGCTACACCTTC.

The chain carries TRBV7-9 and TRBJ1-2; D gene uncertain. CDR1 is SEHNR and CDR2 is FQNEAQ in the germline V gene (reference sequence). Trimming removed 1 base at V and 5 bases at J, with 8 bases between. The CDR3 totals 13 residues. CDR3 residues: CASSLGAGYGYTF. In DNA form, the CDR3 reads TGTGCCAGCAGCTTAGGGGCGGGTTATGGCTACACCTTC.

The CDR3 sequence: CASSFDSDGYTF. Written as DNA, the CDR3 is TGTGCCAGCAGCTTTGATTCGGATGGCTACACCTTC. The chain couples TRBV12-1 to TRBJ1-2. TRBV12-1 represents a pseudogene. There are 12 residues in the CDR3.

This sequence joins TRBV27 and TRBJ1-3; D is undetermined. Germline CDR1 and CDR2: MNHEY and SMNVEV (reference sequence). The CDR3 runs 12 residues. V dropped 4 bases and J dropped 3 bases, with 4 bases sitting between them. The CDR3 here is CASSSGGNTIYF. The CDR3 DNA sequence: TGTGCCAGCAGTTCAGGTGGAAACACCATATATTTT.

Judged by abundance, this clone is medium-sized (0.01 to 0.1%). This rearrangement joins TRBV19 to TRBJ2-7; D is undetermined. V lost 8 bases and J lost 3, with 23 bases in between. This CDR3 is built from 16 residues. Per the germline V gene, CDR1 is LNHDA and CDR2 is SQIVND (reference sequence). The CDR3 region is CASQRKSPLRHYEQYF. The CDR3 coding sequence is TGTGCCAGTCAACGGAAAAGTCCCCTTCGTCACTACGAGCAGTACTTC.

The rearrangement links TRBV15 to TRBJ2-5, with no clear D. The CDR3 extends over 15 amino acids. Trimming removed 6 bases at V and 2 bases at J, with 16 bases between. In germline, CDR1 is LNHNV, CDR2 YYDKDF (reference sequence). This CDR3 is CATSSSLVPQETQYF. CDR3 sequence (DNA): TGTGCCACCAGTTCAAGTCTAGTCCCTCAAGAGACCCAGTACTTC.

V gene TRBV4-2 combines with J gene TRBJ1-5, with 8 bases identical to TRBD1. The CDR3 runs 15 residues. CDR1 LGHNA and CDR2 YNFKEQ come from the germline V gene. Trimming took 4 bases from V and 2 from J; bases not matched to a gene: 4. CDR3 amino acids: CASSPGQGGNQPQHF. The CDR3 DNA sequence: TGTGCCAGCAGCCCCGGACAGGGCGGCAATCAGCCCCAGCATTTT.

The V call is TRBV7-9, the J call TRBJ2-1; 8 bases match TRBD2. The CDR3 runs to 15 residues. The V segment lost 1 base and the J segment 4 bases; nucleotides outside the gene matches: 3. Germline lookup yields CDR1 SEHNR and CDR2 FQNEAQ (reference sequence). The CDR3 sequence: CASSLGLAGYNEQFF. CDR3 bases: TGTGCCAGCAGCTTAGGCCTAGCGGGTTACAATGAGCAGTTCTTC.

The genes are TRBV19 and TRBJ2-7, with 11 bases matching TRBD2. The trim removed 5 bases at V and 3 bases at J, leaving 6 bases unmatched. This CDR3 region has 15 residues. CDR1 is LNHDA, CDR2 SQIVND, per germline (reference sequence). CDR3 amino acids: CASSFSGTSGYEQYF. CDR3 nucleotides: TGTGCCAGTAGTTTTTCCGGGACTAGCGGCTACGAGCAGTACTTC. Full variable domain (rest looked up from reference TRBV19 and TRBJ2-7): DGGITQSPKYLFRKEGQNVTLSCEQNLNHDAMYWYRQDPGQGLRLIYYSQIVNDFQKGDIAEGYSVSREKKESFPLTVTSAQKNPTAFYLCASSFSGTSGYEQYFGPGTRLTVT.

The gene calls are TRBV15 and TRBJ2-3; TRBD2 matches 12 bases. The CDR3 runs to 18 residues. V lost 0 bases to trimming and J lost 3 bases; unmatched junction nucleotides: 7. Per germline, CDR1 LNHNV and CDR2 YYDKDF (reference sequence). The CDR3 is CATSRDSSLAGGTDTQYF. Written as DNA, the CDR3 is TGTGCCACCAGCAGAGATAGCTCCCTAGCGGGAGGGACAGATACGCAGTATTTT.

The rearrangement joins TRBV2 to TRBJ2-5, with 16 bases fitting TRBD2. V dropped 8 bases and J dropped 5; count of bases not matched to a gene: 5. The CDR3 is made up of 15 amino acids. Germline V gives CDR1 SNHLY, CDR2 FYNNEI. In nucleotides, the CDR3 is TGTGCCAGCGGGGGACTAGCGGGAGGGGGGGAGACCCAGTACTTC. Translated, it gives CASGGLAGGGETQYF. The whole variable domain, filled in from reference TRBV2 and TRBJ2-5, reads EPEVTQTPSHQVTQMGQEVILRCVPISNHLYFYWYRQILGQKVEFLVSFYNNEISEKSEIFDDQFSVERPDGSNFTLKIRSTKLEDSAMYFCASGGLAGGGETQYFGPGTRLLVL.

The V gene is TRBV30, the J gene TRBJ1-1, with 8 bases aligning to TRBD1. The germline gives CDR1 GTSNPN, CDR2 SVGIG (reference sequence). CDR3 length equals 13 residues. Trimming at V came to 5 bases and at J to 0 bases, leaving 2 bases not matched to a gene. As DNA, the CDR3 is TGTGCCTGGCGACAGGGGCTGAACACTGAAGCTTTCTTT. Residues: CAWRQGLNTEAFF. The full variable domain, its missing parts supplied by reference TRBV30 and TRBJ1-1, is SQTIHQWPATLVQPVGSPLSLECTVEGTSNPNLYWYRQAAGRGLQLLFYSVGIGQISSEVPQNLSASRPQDRQFILSSKKLLLSDSGFYLCAWRQGLNTEAFFGQGTRLTVV.

The CDR3 DNA is TGTGCCAGCAGCAAAGGGGCAGGGGGCCGTGTGTCGTTGTGTCAGCCCCAGCATTTT. Translated: CASSKGAGGRVSLCQPQHF. V is TRBV21-1 and J is TRBJ1-5; the table's D call TRBD1 went unverified against the DNA. TRBV21-1 is listed as a pseudogene. This CDR3 is built from 19 residues.

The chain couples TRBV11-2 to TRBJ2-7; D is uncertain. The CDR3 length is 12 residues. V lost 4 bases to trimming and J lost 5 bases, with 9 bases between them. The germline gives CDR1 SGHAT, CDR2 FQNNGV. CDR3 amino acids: CASSSSFNEQYF. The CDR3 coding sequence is TGTGCCAGCAGCTCCTCATTCAACGAGCAGTACTTC.

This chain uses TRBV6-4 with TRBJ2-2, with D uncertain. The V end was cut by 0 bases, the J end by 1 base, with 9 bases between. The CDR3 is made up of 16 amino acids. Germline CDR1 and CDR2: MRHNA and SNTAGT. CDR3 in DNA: TGTGCCAGCAGTGACTCGATGATAGGGAACACCGGGGAGCTGTTTTTT. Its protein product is CASSDSMIGNTGELFF.

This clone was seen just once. CDR3 region: CASSRSLNTGELFF. The CDR3 DNA reads as TGTGCCAGCAGTCGGTCTTTAAACACCGGGGAGCTGTTTTTT. The chain combines TRBV7-9 with TRBJ2-2; no definite D call. Deletions cut 6 bases from V and 2 bases from J, with 10 bases between. CDR3 size: 14 residues. Germline values: CDR1 SEHNR, CDR2 FQNEAQ (reference sequence).

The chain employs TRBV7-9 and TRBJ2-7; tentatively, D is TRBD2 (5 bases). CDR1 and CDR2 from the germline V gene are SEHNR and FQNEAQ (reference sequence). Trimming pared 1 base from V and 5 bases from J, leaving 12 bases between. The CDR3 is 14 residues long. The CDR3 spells CASSLGLAGDEQYF. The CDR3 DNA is TGTGCCAGCAGCTTAGGGCTAGCCGGGGACGAGCAGTACTTC.

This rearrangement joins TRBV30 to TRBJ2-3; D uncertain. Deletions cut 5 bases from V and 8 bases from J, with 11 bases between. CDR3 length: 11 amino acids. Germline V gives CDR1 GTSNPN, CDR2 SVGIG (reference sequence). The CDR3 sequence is CAWGLGITQYF. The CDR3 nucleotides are TGTGCCTGGGGCCTGGGTATTACGCAGTATTTT.

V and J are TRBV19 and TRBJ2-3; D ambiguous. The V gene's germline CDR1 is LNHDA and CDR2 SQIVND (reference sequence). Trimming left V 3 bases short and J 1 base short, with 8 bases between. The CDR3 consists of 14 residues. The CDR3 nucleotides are TGTGCCAGTAGTATGTCCGCCGGCACAGATACGCAGTATTTT. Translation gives CASSMSAGTDTQYF.

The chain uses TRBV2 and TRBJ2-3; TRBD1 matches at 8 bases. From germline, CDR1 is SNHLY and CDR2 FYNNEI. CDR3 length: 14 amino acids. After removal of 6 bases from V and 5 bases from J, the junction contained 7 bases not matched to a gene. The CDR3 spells CASRDREYKDTQYF. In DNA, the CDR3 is TGTGCCAGCAGGGACAGGGAGTATAAAGATACGCAGTATTTT. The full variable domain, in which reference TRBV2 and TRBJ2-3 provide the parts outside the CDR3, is EPEVTQTPSHQVTQMGQEVILRCVPISNHLYFYWYRQILGQKVEFLVSFYNNEISEKSEIFDDQFSVERPDGSNFTLKIRSTKLEDSAMYFCASRDREYKDTQYFGPGTRLTVL.

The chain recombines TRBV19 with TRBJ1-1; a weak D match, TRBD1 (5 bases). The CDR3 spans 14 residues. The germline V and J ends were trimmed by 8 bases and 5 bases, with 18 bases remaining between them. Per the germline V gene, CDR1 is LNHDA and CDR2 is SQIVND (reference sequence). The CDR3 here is CASSMGGMATEAFF. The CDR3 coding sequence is TGTGCCAGTTCAATGGGGGGGATGGCTACTGAAGCTTTCTTT. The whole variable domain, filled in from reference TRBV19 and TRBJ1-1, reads DGGITQSPKYLFRKEGQNVTLSCEQNLNHDAMYWYRQDPGQGLRLIYYSQIVNDFQKGDIAEGYSVSREKKESFPLTVTSAQKNPTAFYLCASSMGGMATEAFFGQGTRLTVV.

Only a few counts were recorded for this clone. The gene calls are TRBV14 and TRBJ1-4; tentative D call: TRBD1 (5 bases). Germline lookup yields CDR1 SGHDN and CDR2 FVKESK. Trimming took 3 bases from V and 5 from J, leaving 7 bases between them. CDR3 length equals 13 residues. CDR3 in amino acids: CASSHDRNEKLFF. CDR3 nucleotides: TGTGCCAGCAGCCACGACAGAAATGAAAAACTGTTTTTT.

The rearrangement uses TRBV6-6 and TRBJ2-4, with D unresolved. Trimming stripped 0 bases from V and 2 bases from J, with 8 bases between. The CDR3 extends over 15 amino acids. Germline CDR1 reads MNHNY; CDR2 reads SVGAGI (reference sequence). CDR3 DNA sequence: TGTGCCAGCAGTTACTCGTCTCTAACCAAAAACATTCAGTACTTC. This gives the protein CASSYSSLTKNIQYF.

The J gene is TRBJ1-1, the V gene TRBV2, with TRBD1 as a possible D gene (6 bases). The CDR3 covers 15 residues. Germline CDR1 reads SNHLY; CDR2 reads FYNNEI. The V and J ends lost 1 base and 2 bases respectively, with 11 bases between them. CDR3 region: CASSEGTGLNTEAFF. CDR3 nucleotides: TGTGCCAGCAGTGAAGGAACAGGGCTAAACACTGAAGCTTTCTTT.